This note documents a single TCR beta chain sequence. These data originate in a study of blood T cell repertoires in COVID-19. Study-level information: Acute-phase and convalescent COVID-19 samples originated in the United States, Italy and Spain. PBMCs, B-cell-depleted T cells, or T cells were the source of the cDNA or gDNA that made up the material.

Per the original methods: For nucleated cells, counts were estimated from reference gene primer amplification. Assay: immunoSEQ multiplex PCR; the TCRdb copy retains only in-frame clones and omits some. V, J and clone size reflect that table, while D and trimming were determined from the DNA. This sample has some 350,000 clones, with around 87% found just once. From germline, CDR1 is LNHDA and CDR2 SQIVND (reference sequence). There are 14 residues in the CDR3. Trimming took 5 bases from V and 5 from J, leaving 13 bases between them. The chain carries TRBV19 and TRBJ2-1, with TRBD1 as a possible D gene (6 bases). Sequencing input: peripheral blood. The clonotype was recovered from a woman between 50 and 59 years old with COVID-19, enrolled during active disease. The CDR3 sequence is CASSSLRQDNEQFF. DNA of the CDR3: TGTGCCAGTAGTTCCCTTAGACAGGACAATGAGCAGTTCTTC.